The entry that follows covers one T cell receptor beta chain sequence. Absent ophthalmopathy progression within 18 months defined stable Graves' hyperthyroidism. A patient was excluded if there was uncontrolled infection, other autoimmune disease, pregnancy or lactation. Diagnostic assessment was based on clinical symptoms, serum thyroxine and TRAb, thyroid ultrasound and orbital computed tomography. The data are from a study of T cells in Graves' hyperthyroidism and ophthalmopathy. Study in general: Peripheral blood was secured at the point of initial diagnosis, before any treatment.

This CDR3 region has 16 residues. V dropped 0 bases and J dropped 0 bases, with 9 bases sitting between them. CDR1 MGHRA and CDR2 YSYEKL come from the germline V gene. There were TCR beta CDR3 regions amplified from RNA transcripts. The HTBI primer set drove a first-round RT-PCR of the TCR CDR3. TCRdb re-derived calls from the multiplex PCR reads in MiXCR, one entry per CDR3 protein. The table lists approximately 400,000 distinct CDR3 sequences, under 15% of them singletons. This clonotype was obtained from a woman aged 30 to 39 with Graves' hyperthyroidism. The rearrangement links TRBV4-1 to TRBJ1-3; D call uncertain. The sequenced sample consisted of blood. The CDR3 region has the DNA TGCGCCAGCAGCCAAGAGACATCCGCCTCTGGAAACACCATATATTTT. It codes for CASSQETSASGNTIYF.